This is a list of T cell receptor beta chains from one sample in a study of T cell responses to AZD1222 COVID-19 vaccine. Assay used: immunoSEQ multiplex PCR; TCRdb lists only in-frame clones, some missing. The repertoire holds 150,000 or so clones, 89% seen once, with around 5% in the top ten. The specimen was peripheral blood, collected on day 0 of AZD1222 vaccination. The receptors here all came from an adult in good health. CDR3s include the opening cysteine and the closing phenylalanine or tryptophan. D genes are given only for firm matches. Clone size is given for some rows only: seen once, a few or many times, or a class if the clone is expanded.

>NA|NA|TRBV3-1/TRBV3-2|TRBJ2-7
CASSQRGKRSPYEQYF
TGTGCCAGCAGCCAAAGAGGTAAAAGGTCCCCCTACGAGCAGTACTTC
>NA|TRBD1|TRBV4-3|TRBJ1-1
CASSHAGTGARTEAFF
TGCGCCAGCAGCCACGCCGGGACAGGGGCGAGGACTGAAGCTTTCTTT
>NA|TRBD2|TRBV7-9|TRBJ2-3
CASSKLAALTDTQYF
TGTGCCAGCAGCAAGCTAGCGGCCTTAACAGATACGCAGTATTTT
>NA|TRBD1|TRBV7-9|TRBJ1-2
CASSSTSTGSNYGYTF
TGTGCCAGCAGCTCCACGTCGACAGGGTCCAACTATGGCTACACCTTC
>NA|TRBD2|TRBV3-1/TRBV3-2|TRBJ2-7
CASSQGGGREVYF
TGTGCCAGCAGCCAAGGAGGAGGGCGGGAGGTGTACTTC
>NA|NA|TRBV9|TRBJ1-1
CASTPMSTMNTEAFF
TGTGCCAGCACCCCCATGTCCACAATGAACACTGAAGCTTTCTTT
>NA|TRBD1|TRBV5-1|TRBJ2-5
CASRTGGEETQYF
TGCGCCAGCAGAACAGGGGGCGAAGAGACCCAGTACTTC
>NA|TRBD1|TRBV5-4|TRBJ2-2
CASSLTGDTNTGELFF
TGTGCCAGCAGCCTAACAGGGGACACGAACACCGGGGAGCTGTTTTTT
>NA|NA|TRBV6-5|TRBJ2-5
CASSPRLKPQETQYF
TGTGCCAGCAGTCCGCGATTGAAACCTCAAGAGACCCAGTACTTC
>NA|NA|TRBV7-8|TRBJ1-1
CASSFGGRETEAFF
TGTGCCAGCAGCTTTGGAGGACGGGAAACTGAAGCTTTCTTT
>NA|NA|TRBV12-3/TRBV12-4|TRBJ1-5
CASSLRGDQPQHF
TGTGCCAGCAGTTTAAGAGGGGATCAGCCCCAGCATTTT
>NA|TRBD1|TRBV2|TRBJ1-1
CASRPDRVNGEAFF
TGTGCCAGCAGGCCCGACAGGGTAAATGGTGAAGCTTTCTTT
>NA|NA|TRBV18|TRBJ1-4
CASTGQHNEKLFF
TGTGCCAGCACCGGACAGCATAATGAAAAACTGTTTTTT
>NA|TRBD2|TRBV5-3|TRBJ2-1
CARSPWEGASSYNEQFF
TGTGCCAGAAGCCCCTGGGAGGGAGCAAGCTCCTACAATGAGCAGTTCTTC
>NA|NA|TRBV6-5|TRBJ1-3
CASSYSGHSGNTIYF
TGTGCCAGCAGTTACTCGGGGCACTCCGGAAACACCATATATTTT
>NA|NA|TRBV4-2|TRBJ1-1
CASSSRGLDYTEAFF
TGTGCCAGCAGCTCTCGAGGTTTAGATTACACTGAAGCTTTCTTT
>NA|NA|TRBV28|TRBJ2-1
CASSLWQGEQFF
TGTGCCAGCAGTTTATGGCAGGGGGAGCAGTTCTTC
>NA|NA|TRBV7-9|TRBJ1-4
CASSVVYGANEKLFF
TGTGCCAGCAGCGTAGTGTACGGTGCTAATGAAAAACTGTTTTTT
>NA|NA|TRBV5-6|TRBJ1-1
CASSLDSPGTEAFF
TGTGCCAGCAGCTTGGACAGTCCGGGCACTGAAGCTTTCTTT
>NA|NA|TRBV7-3|TRBJ2-5
CASSFGGGLETQYF
TGTGCCAGCAGCTTCGGTGGGGGCCTGGAGACCCAGTACTTC
>NA|NA|TRBV5-6|TRBJ1-2
CASSRTGRDYGYTF
TGTGCCAGCAGCCGAACGGGTAGAGACTATGGCTACACCTTC
>NA|TRBD1|TRBV6-5|TRBJ1-2
CASSYTGVYGYTF
TGTGCCAGCAGTTACACAGGGGTTTATGGCTACACCTTC
>NA|TRBD2|TRBV6-5|TRBJ2-7
CASSSEAGGPHEQYF
TGTGCCAGCAGTTCTGAAGCGGGAGGGCCGCACGAGCAGTACTTC
>once|TRBD2|TRBV18|TRBJ2-2
CASSSNSGRNTGELFF
TGTGCCAGCTCATCAAATAGCGGGCGGAACACCGGGGAGCTGTTTTTT
>NA|TRBD2|TRBV5-6|TRBJ2-5
CASRGLAEIQETQYF
TGTGCCAGCAGGGGACTAGCGGAAATCCAAGAGACCCAGTACTTC
>NA|TRBD1|TRBV28|TRBJ1-2
CASSKTGYGYTF
TGTGCCAGCAGTAAGACAGGGTATGGCTACACCTTC
>once|NA|TRBV4-1|TRBJ2-7
CASSPYPVGSYEQYF
TGCGCCAGCAGCCCCTACCCCGTGGGGTCCTACGAGCAGTACTTC
>once|NA|TRBV6-1|TRBJ2-1
CASSEMLGTSRFF
TGTGCCAGCAGTGAAATGTTAGGGACATCTCGGTTCTTC
>NA|TRBD2|TRBV7-9|TRBJ2-5
CASSLGLAGQETQYF
TGTGCCAGCAGCTTAGGACTAGCGGGGCAAGAGACCCAGTACTTC
>NA|NA|TRBV19|TRBJ1-1
CASSISPTVVTEAFF
TGTGCCAGTAGTATCTCCCCCACCGTGGTCACTGAAGCTTTCTTT
>NA|NA|TRBV7-9|TRBJ2-7
CASSYLSGQEQYF
TGTGCCAGCAGCTACCTAAGTGGACAGGAGCAGTACTTC
>NA|NA|TRBV24-1|TRBJ2-1
CATSDPLTQAVYNEQFF
TGTGCCACCAGTGATCCTCTGACTCAGGCGGTCTACAATGAGCAGTTCTTC
>NA|NA|TRBV28|TRBJ1-1
CASSLWGARTEAFF
TGTGCCAGCAGTTTGTGGGGGGCGCGTACTGAAGCTTTCTTT
>NA|NA|TRBV24-1|TRBJ2-2
CATSDLTRGTGELFF
TGTGCCACCAGTGATTTGACCAGGGGCACCGGGGAGCTGTTTTTT
>NA|NA|TRBV28|TRBJ2-7
CASRQYVGGSDEQYF
TGTGCCAGCAGACAGTACGTTGGGGGTTCTGACGAGCAGTACTTC
>NA|TRBD1|TRBV7-2|TRBJ1-6
CASSFVQGGSPLHF
TGTGCCAGCAGCTTTGTGCAGGGGGGCTCACCCCTCCACTTT
>NA|NA|TRBV7-9|TRBJ2-2
CAIGENTGELFF
TGTGCCATAGGAGAGAACACCGGGGAGCTGTTTTTT
>NA|NA|TRBV19|TRBJ1-2
CASSIGDDDYGYTF
TGTGCCAGTAGTATAGGGGACGATGATTATGGCTACACCTTC
>NA|NA|TRBV28|TRBJ1-3
CASVPQTAGNTIYF
TGTGCCAGCGTACCTCAGACAGCTGGAAACACCATATATTTT
>NA|NA|TRBV5-1|TRBJ2-2
CASSLGRGRFTGELFF
TGCGCCAGCAGCTTGGGGAGGGGCAGATTCACCGGGGAGCTGTTTTTT
>NA|NA|TRBV19|TRBJ1-5
CASSFLQGAGNQPQHF
TGTGCCAGTAGTTTTTTGCAGGGTGCCGGCAATCAGCCCCAGCATTTT
>NA|TRBD1|TRBV2|TRBJ1-2
CASTKGDSYGYTF
TGTGCCAGCACCAAGGGGGACAGCTATGGCTACACCTTC
>NA|NA|TRBV21-1|TRBJ2-7
CASGESGAEQYF
TGTGCCAGCGGTGAGTCAGGGGCCGAGCAGTACTTC
>once|TRBD1|TRBV7-9|TRBJ1-5
CASSLKLTGGLGPQHF
TGTGCCAGCAGCTTGAAATTAACAGGGGGACTAGGGCCCCAGCATTTT
>NA|NA|TRBV20-1|TRBJ2-7
CSGYVRYEQYF
TGCAGTGGCTACGTTCGGTACGAGCAGTACTTC
>NA|NA|TRBV7-9|TRBJ1-4
CASSLLGGSEKLFF
TGTGCCAGCAGCTTACTCGGGGGAAGTGAAAAACTGTTTTTT
>NA|NA|TRBV19|TRBJ1-5
CASSQNWAPQHF
TGTGCCAGTAGCCAAAACTGGGCGCCCCAGCATTTT
>NA|TRBD1|TRBV12-3/TRBV12-4|TRBJ1-2
CASSLQGATGYTF
TGTGCCAGCAGCCTACAGGGGGCGACTGGCTACACCTTC
>NA|NA|TRBV6-2/TRBV6-3|TRBJ2-7
CASSYSRASSYEQYF
TGTGCCAGCAGTTACTCGAGGGCGAGCTCCTACGAGCAGTACTTC
>NA|NA|TRBV6-5|TRBJ2-7
CASRRNRESYEQYF
TGTGCCAGCAGACGTAACAGGGAATCCTACGAGCAGTACTTC
>NA|NA|TRBV10-3|TRBJ1-1
CAISDTGIGRWPEAFF
TGTGCCATCAGTGACACCGGGATTGGCAGGTGGCCAGAAGCTTTCTTT
>NA|TRBD1|TRBV18|TRBJ1-4
CASSPLKTGANEKLFF
TGTGCCAGCTCACCACTTAAAACAGGGGCTAATGAAAAACTGTTTTTT
>NA|NA|TRBV5-1|TRBJ2-3
CASSLVQRGTDTQYF
TGCGCCAGCAGCTTAGTCCAGCGAGGCACAGATACGCAGTATTTT